This T cell receptor beta chain was documented in a study of human T cells and chemical hapten exposure. Findings of the study overall: DPC sensitization left the count of TCRs above 1 in 1000 unchanged.

Germline values: CDR1 DFQATT, CDR2 SNEGSKA (reference sequence). After removal of 3 bases from V and 1 base from J, the junction contained 3 bases not matched to a gene. CDR3 size: 14 residues. Time point given: healthy volunteer bleed at 2 weeks. The authors' total RNA extraction used unfractionated whole blood. In this sample, this clonotype turned up many times. Its antigen is not identified. Separate cDNA molecules received unique molecular identifiers, which the library attached to them. TCRdb re-called the RACE reads with MiXCR, one entry per CDR3 protein. The repertoire holds 85,000 to 95,000 distinct CDR3 sequences, with approximately 9% as singletons.

Specimen: whole blood. This chain links TRBV20-1 with TRBJ2-3; 8 nucleotides agree with TRBD1. The TCR sequence derives from a female donor in good health. Some clones in this sample may be carry-over from other donors' samples. The CDR3 bases are TGCAGTGCTAGTTTGGACAGGGGCACAGATACGCAGTATTTT. Translating gives CSASLDRGTDTQYF.